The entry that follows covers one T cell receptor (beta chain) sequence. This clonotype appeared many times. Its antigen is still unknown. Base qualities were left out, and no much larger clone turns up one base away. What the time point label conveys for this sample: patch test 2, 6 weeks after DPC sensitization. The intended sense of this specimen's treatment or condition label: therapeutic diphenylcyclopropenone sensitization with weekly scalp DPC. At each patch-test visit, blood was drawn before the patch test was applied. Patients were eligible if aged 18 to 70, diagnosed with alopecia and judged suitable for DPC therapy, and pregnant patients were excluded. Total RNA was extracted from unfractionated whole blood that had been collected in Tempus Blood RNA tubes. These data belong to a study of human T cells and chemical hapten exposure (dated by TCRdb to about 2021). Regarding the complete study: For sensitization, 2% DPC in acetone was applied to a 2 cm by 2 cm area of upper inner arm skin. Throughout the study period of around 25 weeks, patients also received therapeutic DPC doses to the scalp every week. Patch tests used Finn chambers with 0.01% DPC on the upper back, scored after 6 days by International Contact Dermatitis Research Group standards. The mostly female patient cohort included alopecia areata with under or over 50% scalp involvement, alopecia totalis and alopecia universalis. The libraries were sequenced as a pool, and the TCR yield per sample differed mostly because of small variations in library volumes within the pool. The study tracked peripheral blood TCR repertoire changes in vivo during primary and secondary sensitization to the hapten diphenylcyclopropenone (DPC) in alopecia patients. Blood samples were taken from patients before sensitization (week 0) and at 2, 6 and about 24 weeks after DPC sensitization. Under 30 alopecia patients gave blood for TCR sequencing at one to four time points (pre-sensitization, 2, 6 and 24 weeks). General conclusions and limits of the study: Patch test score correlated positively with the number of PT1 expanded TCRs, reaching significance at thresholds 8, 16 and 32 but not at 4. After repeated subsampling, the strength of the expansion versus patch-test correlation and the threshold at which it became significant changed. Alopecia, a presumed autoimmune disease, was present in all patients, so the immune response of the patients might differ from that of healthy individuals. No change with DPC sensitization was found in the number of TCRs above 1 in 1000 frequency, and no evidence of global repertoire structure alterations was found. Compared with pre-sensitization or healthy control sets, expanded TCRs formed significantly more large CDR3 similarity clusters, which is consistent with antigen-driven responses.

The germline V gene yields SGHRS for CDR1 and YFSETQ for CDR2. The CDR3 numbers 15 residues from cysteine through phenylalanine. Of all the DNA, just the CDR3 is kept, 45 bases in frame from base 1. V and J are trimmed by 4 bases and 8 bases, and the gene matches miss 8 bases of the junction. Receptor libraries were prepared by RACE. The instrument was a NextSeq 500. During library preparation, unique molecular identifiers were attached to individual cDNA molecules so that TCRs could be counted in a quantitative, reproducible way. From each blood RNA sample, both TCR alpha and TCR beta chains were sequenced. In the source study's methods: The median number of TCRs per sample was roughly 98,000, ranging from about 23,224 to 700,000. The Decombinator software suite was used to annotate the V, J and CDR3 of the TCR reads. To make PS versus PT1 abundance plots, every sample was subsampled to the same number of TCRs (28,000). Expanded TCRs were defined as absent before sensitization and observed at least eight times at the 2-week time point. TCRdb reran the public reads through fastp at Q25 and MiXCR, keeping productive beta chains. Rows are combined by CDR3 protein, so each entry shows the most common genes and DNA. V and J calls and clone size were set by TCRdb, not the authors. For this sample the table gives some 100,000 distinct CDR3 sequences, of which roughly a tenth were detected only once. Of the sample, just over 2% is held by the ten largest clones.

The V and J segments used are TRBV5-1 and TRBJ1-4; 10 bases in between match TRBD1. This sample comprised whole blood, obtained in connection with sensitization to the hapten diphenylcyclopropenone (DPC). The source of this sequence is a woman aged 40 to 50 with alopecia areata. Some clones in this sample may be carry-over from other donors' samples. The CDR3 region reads CASSLLGTGEEKLFF. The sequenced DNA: TGCGCCAGCAGCCTCCTGGGGACAGGGGAAGAAAAACTGTTTTTT.